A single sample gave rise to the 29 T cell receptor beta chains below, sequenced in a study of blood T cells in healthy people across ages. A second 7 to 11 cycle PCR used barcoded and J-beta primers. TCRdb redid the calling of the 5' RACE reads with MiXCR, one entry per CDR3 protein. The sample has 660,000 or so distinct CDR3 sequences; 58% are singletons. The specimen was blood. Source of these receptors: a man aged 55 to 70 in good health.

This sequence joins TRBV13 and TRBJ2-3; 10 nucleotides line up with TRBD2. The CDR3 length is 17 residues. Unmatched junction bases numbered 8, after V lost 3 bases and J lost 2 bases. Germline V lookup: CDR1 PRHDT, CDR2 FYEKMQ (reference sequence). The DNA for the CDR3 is TGTGCCAGCAGCTTTTCGGTAGCGGGGGGTACCACAGATACGCAGTATTTT. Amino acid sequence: CASSFSVAGGTTDTQYF.

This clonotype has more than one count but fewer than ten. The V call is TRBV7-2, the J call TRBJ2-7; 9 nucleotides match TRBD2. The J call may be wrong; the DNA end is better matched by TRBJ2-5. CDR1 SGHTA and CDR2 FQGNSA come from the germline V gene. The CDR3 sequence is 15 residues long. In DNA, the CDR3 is TGTGCCAGCAGCCGACCCGGGACTAGCCTGGAGACCCAGTACTTC. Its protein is CASSRPGTSLETQYF.

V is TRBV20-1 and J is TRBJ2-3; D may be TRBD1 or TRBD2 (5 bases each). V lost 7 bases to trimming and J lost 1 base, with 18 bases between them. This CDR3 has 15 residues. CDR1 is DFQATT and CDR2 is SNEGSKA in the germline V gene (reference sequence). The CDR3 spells CSVHTGTEGTDTQYF. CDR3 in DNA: TGCAGTGTCCACACTGGGACGGAGGGCACAGATACGCAGTATTTT.

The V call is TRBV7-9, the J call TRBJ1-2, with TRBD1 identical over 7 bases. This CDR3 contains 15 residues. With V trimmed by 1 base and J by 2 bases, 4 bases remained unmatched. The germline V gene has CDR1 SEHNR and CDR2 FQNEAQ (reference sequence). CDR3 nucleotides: TGTGCCAGCAGCTTAGGGACAGGTTACAACTATGGCTACACCTTC. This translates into CASSLGTGYNYGYTF.

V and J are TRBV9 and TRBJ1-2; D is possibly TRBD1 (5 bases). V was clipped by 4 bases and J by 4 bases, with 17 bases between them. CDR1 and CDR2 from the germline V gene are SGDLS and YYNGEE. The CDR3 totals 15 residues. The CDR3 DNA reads TGTGCCAGCAGCATCTCGGGGACCGAACCCTATGGCTACACCTTC. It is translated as CASSISGTEPYGYTF.

For the CDR3, the DNA is TGTGCCAGCAGCAAAGTCGGCCTAGCGGCCAGCCTTCAAGAGACCCAGTACTTC. It encodes CASSKVGLAASLQETQYF. The rearrangement joins TRBV21-1 to TRBJ2-5; TRBD2 is the table's D call and was not checked against the DNA. TRBV21-1 is shown as a pseudogene. CDR3 length: 18 residues.

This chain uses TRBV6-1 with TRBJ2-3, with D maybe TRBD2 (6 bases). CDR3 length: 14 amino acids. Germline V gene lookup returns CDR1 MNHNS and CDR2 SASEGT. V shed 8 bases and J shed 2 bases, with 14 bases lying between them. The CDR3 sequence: CASLSSGPTDTQYF. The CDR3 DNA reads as TGTGCCAGCTTGTCCAGCGGGCCCACAGATACGCAGTATTTT.

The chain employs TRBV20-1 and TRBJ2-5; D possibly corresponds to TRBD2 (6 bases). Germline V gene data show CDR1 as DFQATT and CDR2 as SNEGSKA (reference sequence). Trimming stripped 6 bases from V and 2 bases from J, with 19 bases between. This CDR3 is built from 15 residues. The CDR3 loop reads CSATQMAGLQETQYF. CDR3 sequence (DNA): TGCAGTGCAACCCAGATGGCGGGGCTACAAGAGACCCAGTACTTC.

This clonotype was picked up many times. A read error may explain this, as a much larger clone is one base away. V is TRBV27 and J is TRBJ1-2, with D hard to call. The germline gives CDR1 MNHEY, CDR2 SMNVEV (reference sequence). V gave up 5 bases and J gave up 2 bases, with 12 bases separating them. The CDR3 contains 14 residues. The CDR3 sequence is CASSVGGQNYGYTF. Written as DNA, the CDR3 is TGTGCCAGCAGTGTAGGAGGTCAAAACTATGGCTACACCTTC.

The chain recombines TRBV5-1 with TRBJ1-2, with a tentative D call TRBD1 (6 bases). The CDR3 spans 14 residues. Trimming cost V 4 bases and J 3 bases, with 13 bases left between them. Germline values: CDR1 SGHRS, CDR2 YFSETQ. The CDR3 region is CASSLGQLYYGYTF. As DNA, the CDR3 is TGCGCCAGCAGCCTAGGACAGCTTTACTATGGCTACACCTTC.

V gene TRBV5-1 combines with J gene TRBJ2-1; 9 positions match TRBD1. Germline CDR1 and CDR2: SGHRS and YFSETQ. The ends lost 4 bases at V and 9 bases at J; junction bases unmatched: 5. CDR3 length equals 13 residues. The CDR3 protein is CASSIGTGREQFF. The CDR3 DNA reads TGCGCCAGCAGCATAGGGACAGGGCGTGAGCAGTTCTTC.

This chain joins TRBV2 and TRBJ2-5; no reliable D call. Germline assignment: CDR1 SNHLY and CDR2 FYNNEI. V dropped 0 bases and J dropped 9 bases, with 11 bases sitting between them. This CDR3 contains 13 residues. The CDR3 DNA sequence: TGTGCCAGCAGTGAAGCGCTTCTTCGACCCCAGTACTTC. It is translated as CASSEALLRPQYF. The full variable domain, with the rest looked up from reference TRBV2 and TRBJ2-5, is EPEVTQTPSHQVTQMGQEVILRCVPISNHLYFYWYRQILGQKVEFLVSFYNNEISEKSEIFDDQFSVERPDGSNFTLKIRSTKLEDSAMYFCASSEALLRPQYFGPGTRLLVL.

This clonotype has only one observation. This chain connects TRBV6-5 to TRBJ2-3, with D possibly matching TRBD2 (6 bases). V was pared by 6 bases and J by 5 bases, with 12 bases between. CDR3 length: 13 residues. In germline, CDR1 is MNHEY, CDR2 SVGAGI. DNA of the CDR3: TGTGCCAGCAGCCCGGGGGATGGAGATACGCAGTATTTT. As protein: CASSPGDGDTQYF.

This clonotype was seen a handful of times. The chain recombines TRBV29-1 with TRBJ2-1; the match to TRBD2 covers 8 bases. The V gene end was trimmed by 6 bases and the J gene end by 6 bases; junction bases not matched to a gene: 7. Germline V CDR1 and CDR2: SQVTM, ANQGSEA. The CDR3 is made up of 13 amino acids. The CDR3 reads CSVSSGVGNEQFF. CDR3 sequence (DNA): TGCAGCGTGAGTAGCGGGGTAGGCAATGAGCAGTTCTTC.

CDR3 sequence reads: CASSFSGTLNEQFF. The DNA for the CDR3 is TGTGCCAGCAGTTTCTCCGGGACACTTAATGAGCAGTTCTTC. The chain uses TRBV27 and TRBJ2-1; TRBD1 might be the D (6 bases). CDR3 size: 14 residues. Germline V lookup: CDR1 MNHEY, CDR2 SMNVEV (reference sequence). The germline V and J ends were trimmed by 3 bases and 7 bases, with 13 bases remaining between them.

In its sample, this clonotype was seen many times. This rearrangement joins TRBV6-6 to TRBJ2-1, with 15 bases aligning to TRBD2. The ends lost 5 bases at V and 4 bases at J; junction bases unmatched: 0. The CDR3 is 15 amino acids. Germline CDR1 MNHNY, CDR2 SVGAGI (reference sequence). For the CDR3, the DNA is TGTGCCAGCAGTGGGACTAGCGGGGGGTACAATGAGCAGTTCTTC. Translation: CASSGTSGGYNEQFF.

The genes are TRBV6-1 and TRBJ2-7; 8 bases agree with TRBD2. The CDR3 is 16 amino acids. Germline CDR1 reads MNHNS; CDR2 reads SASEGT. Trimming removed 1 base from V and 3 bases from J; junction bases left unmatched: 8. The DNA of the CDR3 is TGTGCCAGCAGTGAAGAATCAACTAGCGGAGTCTACGAGCAGTACTTC. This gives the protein CASSEESTSGVYEQYF.

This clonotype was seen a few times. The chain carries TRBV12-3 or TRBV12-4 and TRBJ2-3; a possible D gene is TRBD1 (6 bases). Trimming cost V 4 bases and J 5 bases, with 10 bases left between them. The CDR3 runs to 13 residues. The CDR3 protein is CASSSLGGDTQYF. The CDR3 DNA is TGTGCCAGCAGTTCCCTAGGGGGAGATACGCAGTATTTT.

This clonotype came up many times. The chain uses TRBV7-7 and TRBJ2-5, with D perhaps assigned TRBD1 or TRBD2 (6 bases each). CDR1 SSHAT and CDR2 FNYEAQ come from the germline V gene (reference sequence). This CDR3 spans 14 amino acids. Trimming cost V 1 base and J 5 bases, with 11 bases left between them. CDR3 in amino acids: CASSLGQAGETQYF. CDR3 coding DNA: TGTGCCAGCAGCTTAGGACAGGCGGGGGAGACCCAGTACTTC.

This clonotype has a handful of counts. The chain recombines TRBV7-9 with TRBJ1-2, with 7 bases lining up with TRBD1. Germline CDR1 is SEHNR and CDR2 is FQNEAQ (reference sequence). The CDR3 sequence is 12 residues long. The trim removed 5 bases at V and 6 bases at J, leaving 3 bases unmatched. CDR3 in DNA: TGTGCCAGCAGCCTGGACAGGCATGGCTACACCTTC. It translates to CASSLDRHGYTF.

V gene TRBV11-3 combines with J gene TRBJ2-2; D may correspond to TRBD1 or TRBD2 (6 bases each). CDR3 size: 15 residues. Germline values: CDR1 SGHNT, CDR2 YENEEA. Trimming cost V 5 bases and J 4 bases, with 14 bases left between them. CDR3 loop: CASSLNWGATGELFF. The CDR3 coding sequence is TGTGCCAGCAGCCTCAACTGGGGGGCCACCGGGGAGCTGTTTTTT.

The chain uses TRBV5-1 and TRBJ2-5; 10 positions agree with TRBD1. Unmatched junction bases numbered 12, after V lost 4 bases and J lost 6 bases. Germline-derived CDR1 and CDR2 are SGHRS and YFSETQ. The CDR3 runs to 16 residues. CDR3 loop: CASSPNRDRGQKTQYF. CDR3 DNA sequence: TGCGCCAGCAGCCCCAACCGGGACAGGGGACAAAAGACCCAGTACTTC.

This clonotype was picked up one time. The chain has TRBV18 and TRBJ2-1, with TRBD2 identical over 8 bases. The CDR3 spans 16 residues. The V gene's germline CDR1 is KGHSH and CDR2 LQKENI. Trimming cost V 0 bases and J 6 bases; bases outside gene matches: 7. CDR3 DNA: TGTGCCAGCTCACCACCGACGGGACTAGAGGGCAATGAGCAGTTCTTC. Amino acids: CASSPPTGLEGNEQFF.

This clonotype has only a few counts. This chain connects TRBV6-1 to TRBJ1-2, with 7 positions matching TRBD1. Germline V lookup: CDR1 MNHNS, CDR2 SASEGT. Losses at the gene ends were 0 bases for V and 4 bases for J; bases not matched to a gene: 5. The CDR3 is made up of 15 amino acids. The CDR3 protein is CASSEAEQGTYGYTF. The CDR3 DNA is TGTGCCAGCAGTGAAGCGGAACAGGGGACCTATGGCTACACCTTC.

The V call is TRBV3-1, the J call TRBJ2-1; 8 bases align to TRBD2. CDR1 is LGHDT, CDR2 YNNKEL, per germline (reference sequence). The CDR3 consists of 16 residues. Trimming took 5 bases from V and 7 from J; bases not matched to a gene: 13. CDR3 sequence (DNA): TGTGCCAGCAGCGCAATGATCCTGCGGGGGGCTAATGAGCAGTTCTTC. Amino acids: CASSAMILRGANEQFF.

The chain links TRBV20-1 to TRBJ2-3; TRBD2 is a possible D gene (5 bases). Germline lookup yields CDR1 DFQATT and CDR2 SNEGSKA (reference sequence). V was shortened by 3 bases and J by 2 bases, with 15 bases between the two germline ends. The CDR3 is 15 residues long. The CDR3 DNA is TGCAGTGCTAGGGGAGAGAAGGCCATCACAGATACGCAGTATTTT. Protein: CSARGEKAITDTQYF.

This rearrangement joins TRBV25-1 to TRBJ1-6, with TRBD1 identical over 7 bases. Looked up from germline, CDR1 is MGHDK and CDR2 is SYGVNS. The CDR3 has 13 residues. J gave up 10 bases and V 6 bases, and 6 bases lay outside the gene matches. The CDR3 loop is CASRAYRGSPLHF. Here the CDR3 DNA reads TGTGCCAGCAGAGCCTACAGGGGATCACCCCTCCACTTT.

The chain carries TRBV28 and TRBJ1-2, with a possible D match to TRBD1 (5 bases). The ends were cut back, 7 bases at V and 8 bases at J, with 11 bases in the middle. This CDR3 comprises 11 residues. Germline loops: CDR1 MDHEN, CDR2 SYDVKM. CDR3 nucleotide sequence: TGTGCCAGCACCGCAGGGCAGGGCTACACCTTC. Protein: CASTAGQGYTF.

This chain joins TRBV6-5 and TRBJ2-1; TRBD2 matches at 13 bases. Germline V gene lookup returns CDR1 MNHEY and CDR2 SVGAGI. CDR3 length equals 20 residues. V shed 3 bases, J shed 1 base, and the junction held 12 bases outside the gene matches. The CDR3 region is CASSYEGYGLAGESYNEQFF. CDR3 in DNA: TGTGCCAGCAGTTATGAGGGGTACGGACTAGCGGGGGAATCCTACAATGAGCAGTTCTTC.